A single T cell receptor beta chain is shown here with its context. The record originates from a study of OX40 agonist ivuxolimab in advanced cancers. Study as a whole: At 0.01 to 10 mg/kg, ivuxolimab was administered intravenously to patients every 2 weeks.

The method was immunoSEQ multiplex PCR; TCRdb's version includes in-frame clones alone and lacks a portion of them. Seen here are approximately 60,000 clones, more than 80% observed once, and the top ten hold around 15%. The germline CDR1 and CDR2 sequences are LNHDA and SQIVND (reference sequence). The CDR3 length is 15 residues. With 3 bases removed from V and 3 bases from J, the gap between germline ends came to 11 bases. The V and J genes are TRBV19 and TRBJ2-2; D call uncertain. The sequenced sample was CD4+ or CD8+ T cells sorted from blood, obtained in a trial of the OX40 agonist ivuxolimab. The TCR sequence derives from an adult with an advanced solid tumor such as melanoma, head and neck, liver or kidney cancer. The CDR3 is CASSIWQMDTGELFF. CDR3 in DNA: TGTGCCAGTAGTATTTGGCAGATGGACACCGGGGAGCTGTTTTTT.